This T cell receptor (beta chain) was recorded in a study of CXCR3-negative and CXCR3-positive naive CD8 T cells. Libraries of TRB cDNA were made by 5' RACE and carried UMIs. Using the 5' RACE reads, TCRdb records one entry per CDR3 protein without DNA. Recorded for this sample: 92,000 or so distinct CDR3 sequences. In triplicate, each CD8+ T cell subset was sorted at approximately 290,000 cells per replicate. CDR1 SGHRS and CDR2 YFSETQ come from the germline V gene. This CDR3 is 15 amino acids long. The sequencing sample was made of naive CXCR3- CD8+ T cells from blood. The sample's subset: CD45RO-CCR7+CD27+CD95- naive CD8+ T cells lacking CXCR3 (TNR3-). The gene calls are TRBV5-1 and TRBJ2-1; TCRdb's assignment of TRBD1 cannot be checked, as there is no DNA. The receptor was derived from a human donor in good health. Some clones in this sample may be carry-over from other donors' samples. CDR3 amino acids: CASSLFGTGDDEQFF.